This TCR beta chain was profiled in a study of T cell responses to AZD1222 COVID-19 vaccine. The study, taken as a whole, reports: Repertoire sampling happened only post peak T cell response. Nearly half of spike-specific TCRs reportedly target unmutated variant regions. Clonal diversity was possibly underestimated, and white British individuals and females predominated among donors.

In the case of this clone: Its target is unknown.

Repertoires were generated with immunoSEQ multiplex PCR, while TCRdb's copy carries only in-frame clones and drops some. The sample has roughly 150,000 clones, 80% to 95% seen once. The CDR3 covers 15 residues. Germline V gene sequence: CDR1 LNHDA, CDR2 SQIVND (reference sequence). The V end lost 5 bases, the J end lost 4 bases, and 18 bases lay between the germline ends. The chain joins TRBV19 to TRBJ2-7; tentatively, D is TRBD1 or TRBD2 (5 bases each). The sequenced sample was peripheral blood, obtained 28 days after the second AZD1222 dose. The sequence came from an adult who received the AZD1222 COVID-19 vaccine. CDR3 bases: TGTGCCAGTAGTCCACCCGGGACCGAAGCTTACGAGCAGTACTTC. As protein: CASSPPGTEAYEQYF.